This T cell receptor (beta chain) is from a study of cytomegalovirus exposure and HLA in healthy donors. Study overall: Within an early data release were around 80 million unique TCRs drawn from HLA-typed donors. General observations from the study: Reports indicate that TCR beta sequences accurately predicted the HLA-A and HLA-B alleles of most subjects.

There are 13 residues in the CDR3. Trimming removed 1 base from V and 4 bases from J, with 7 bases in between. Germline lookup yields CDR1 SGHNT and CDR2 YENEEA. This clone was seen only a few times. The antigen remains unidentified. Use of 60 Vbeta and 13 Jbeta primers characterized the PCR. Only in-frame clones appear in the TCRdb table, and some are missing; sequencing was by immunoSEQ multiplex PCR. The sample shows under 150,000 clones, around 77% of them seen only once. The sequenced sample consisted of PBMCs. This TCR derives from a woman aged 50 to 65 in good health and CMV-seronegative. V is TRBV11-3 and J is TRBJ1-1; D is unclear. In DNA form, the CDR3 reads TGTGCCAGCAGCTTAGTGCCGGGCACTGAAGCTTTCTTT. Translating it yields CASSLVPGTEAFF.